The 23 T cell receptor beta chains below come from one sample, sequenced in a study of CD8+ T cells in alopecia areata. RNA was extracted and reverse transcribed into cDNA as the sequencing template. Here immunoSEQ multiplex PCR was the method, and the copy in TCRdb shows in-frame clones only, minus some. The sample holds approximately 180,000 clones; roughly 60% are singletons and the top ten take approximately 0.97%. The treatment is: oral pan-JAK inhibitor, 5-10 mg twice daily. The starting material was CD4+ T cells sorted from blood, obtained at week 24, from a patient treated with tofacitinib. The receptors were gathered from a human donor with alopecia areata.

The genes are TRBV4-2 and TRBJ1-1; 7 nucleotides line up with TRBD1. This CDR3 has 15 residues. Looked up from germline, CDR1 is LGHNA and CDR2 is YNFKEQ. The J segment lost 2 bases and the V segment lost 4 bases, leaving 7 bases of the junction unmatched. CDR3 in amino acids: CASSRDGQVNTEAFF. Here the CDR3 DNA reads TGTGCCAGCAGCCGGGACGGACAGGTTAACACTGAAGCTTTCTTT.

The CDR3 coding sequence is TGTGCCATCAGTGGGGGGACAGGGCCACCCTACGAGCAGTACTTC. Translated: CAISGGTGPPYEQYF. The rearrangement uses TRBV10-3 and TRBJ2-7, with 9 bases aligning to TRBD1. Germline loops: CDR1 ENHRY, CDR2 SYGVKD. J lost 2 bases, V lost 4 bases, and 6 bases had no gene match. The CDR3 is 15 amino acids.

The chain joins TRBV29-1 to TRBJ1-1; D is possibly TRBD1 (5 bases). Trimming took 4 bases from V and 4 from J, leaving 13 bases between them. This CDR3 region has 13 residues. Germline-derived CDR1 and CDR2 are SQVTM and ANQGSEA. This CDR3 reads CSVVRRAGTEAFF. The CDR3 region has the DNA TGCAGCGTTGTTCGCAGGGCTGGCACTGAAGCTTTCTTT.

The chain combines TRBV6-1 with TRBJ2-6; tentative D call: TRBD1 (5 bases). V was trimmed by 1 base and J by 3 bases, leaving 19 bases between them. The CDR3 loop spans 19 amino acids. The V gene's germline CDR1 is MNHNS and CDR2 SASEGT. CDR3 coding DNA: TGTGCCAGCAGTGAAGTTCTGTCTACAGGCTACTTTGGGGCCAACGTCCTGACTTTC. Translation: CASSEVLSTGYFGANVLTF.

The chain joins TRBV7-2 to TRBJ2-5; D is unclear. The germline V gene has CDR1 SGHTA and CDR2 FQGNSA. V was clipped by 3 bases and J by 2 bases, with 10 bases between them. The CDR3 runs 14 residues. CDR3 nucleotides: TGTGCCAGCAGCTTCGGCGGATCACAAGAGACCCAGTACTTC. Translation gives CASSFGGSQETQYF.

The chain combines TRBV5-6 with TRBJ1-2, with D possibly TRBD1 on 6 matching bases. V dropped 4 bases and J dropped 8 bases, with 15 bases sitting between them. Germline V gene data show CDR1 as SGHDT and CDR2 as YYEEEE. This CDR3 has 13 amino acids. CDR3 region: CASSEQGTGGYTF. The CDR3 DNA reads as TGTGCCAGCAGCGAGCAGGGGACCGGCGGCTACACCTTC. Variable domain in full (rest from reference TRBV5-6 and TRBJ1-2): DAGVTQSPTHLIKTRGQQVTLRCSPKSGHDTVSWYQQALGQGPQFIFQYYEEEERQRGNFPDRFSGHQFPNYSSELNVNALLLGDSALYLCASSEQGTGGYTFGSGTRLTVV.

The genes are TRBV27 and TRBJ2-7; possibly TRBD1 for D (5 bases). This CDR3 has 15 amino acids. Looked up from germline, CDR1 is MNHEY and CDR2 is SMNVEV (reference sequence). The ends were cut back, 8 bases at V and 2 bases at J, with 19 bases in the middle. Here the CDR3 DNA reads TGTGCCAGCCACTCGGCGATGACAGACACCTACGAGCAGTACTTC. Encoded protein: CASHSAMTDTYEQYF.

This clone was counted between two and nine times. This sample also contains other DNA sequences that code for the same CDR3. The rearrangement joins TRBV29-1 to TRBJ2-3; D not certain. With 3 bases removed from V and 5 bases from J, the gap between germline ends came to 6 bases. CDR1 is SQVTM and CDR2 is ANQGSEA in the germline V gene. There are 11 residues in the CDR3. Here the CDR3 reads CSVDLGDTQYF. The CDR3 DNA is TGCAGCGTTGATCTTGGAGATACGCAGTATTTT.

The V call is TRBV9, the J call TRBJ1-2, with a tentative D call TRBD1 (5 bases). The length of the CDR3 is 16 residues. Germline-derived CDR1 and CDR2 are SGDLS and YYNGEE. V was trimmed by 4 bases and J by 1 base, leaving 17 bases between them. The CDR3 spells CASSSTAGVINYGYTF. CDR3 nucleotide sequence: TGTGCCAGCAGCTCTACTGCGGGGGTCATTAACTATGGCTACACCTTC.

CDR3: CASSYVGPYNGPQHF. Written as DNA, the CDR3 is TGTGCCAGCAGTTACGTCGGACCTTACAATGGGCCCCAGCATTTT. The chain carries TRBV6-5 and TRBJ1-5; the D is unclear. The germline gives CDR1 MNHEY, CDR2 SVGAGI. CDR3 size: 15 residues. V lost 2 bases and J 9 bases, leaving 17 bases between the germline ends.

The chain carries TRBV5-1 and TRBJ1-3, with D maybe TRBD1 (5 bases). The V gene lost 7 bases and the J gene lost 1 base, with 12 bases spanning the gap. Germline assignment: CDR1 SGHRS and CDR2 YFSETQ. This CDR3 has 14 residues. CDR3 sequence (DNA): TGCGCCAGCCGGGACGGTTCGTCTGGAAACACCATATATTTT. Translating gives CASRDGSSGNTIYF.

This chain uses TRBV7-2 with TRBJ2-3; D unclear. This CDR3 contains 14 residues. The germline CDR1 and CDR2 sequences are SGHTA and FQGNSA. V dropped 6 bases and J dropped 4 bases, with 14 bases sitting between them. CDR3 bases: TGTGCCAGCAGACCCCCCCGCAGATCAGATACGCAGTATTTT. Its translation is CASRPPRRSDTQYF.

This chain links TRBV10-3 with TRBJ2-1; 8 bases agree with TRBD1. V trimming: 6 bases; J trimming: 7 bases; junction bases outside the gene matches: 11. The CDR3 consists of 15 residues. Per germline, CDR1 ENHRY and CDR2 SYGVKD. For the CDR3, the DNA is TGTGCCATCAGCAGGACCGGGACAGGCGGGAATGAGCAGTTCTTC. The encoded protein is CAISRTGTGGNEQFF.

In this sample, this clone turned up many times. The V call is TRBV19, the J call TRBJ1-6; D call uncertain. The CDR3 spans 14 residues. Trimming removed 4 bases from V and 7 bases from J, with 11 bases in between. CDR1 is LNHDA and CDR2 is SQIVND in the germline V gene (reference sequence). The CDR3: CASSNRELNSPLHF. The CDR3, as DNA: TGTGCCAGTAGTAACCGGGAACTGAATTCACCCCTCCACTTT. The variable domain in full, completed from reference TRBV19 and TRBJ1-6, reads DGGITQSPKYLFRKEGQNVTLSCEQNLNHDAMYWYRQDPGQGLRLIYYSQIVNDFQKGDIAEGYSVSREKKESFPLTVTSAQKNPTAFYLCASSNRELNSPLHFGNGTRLTVT.

DNA of the CDR3: TGCAGCGTTGATCTTTTGAGGGGGCGAGGGGCTTTCTTT. Residues: CSVDLLRGRGAFF. V usage is TRBV29-1 and J usage is TRBJ1-1; 7 nucleotides match TRBD1. Germline V lookup: CDR1 SQVTM, CDR2 ANQGSEA. CDR3 length: 13 amino acids. Trimming removed 3 bases from V and 11 bases from J; junction bases left unmatched: 12. The full variable domain, rest sourced from reference TRBV29-1 and TRBJ1-1, is SAVISQKPSRDICQRGTSLTIQCQVDSQVTMMFWYRQQPGQSLTLIATANQGSEATYESGFVIDKFPISRPNLTFSTLTVSNMSPEDSSIYLCSVDLLRGRGAFFGQGTRLTVV.

This chain connects TRBV9 to TRBJ2-1, with D perhaps TRBD2 (7 bases). The germline CDR1 and CDR2 sequences are SGDLS and YYNGEE. This CDR3 region has 16 residues. V lost 4 bases, J lost 10 bases, and 24 bases lay in between. The CDR3 spells CASSPMGGRRAKEQFF. The CDR3 DNA reads TGTGCCAGCAGCCCCATGGGGGGGCGAAGGGCCAAGGAGCAGTTCTTC.

The CDR3 DNA is TGTGCCAGCAGCGGCCAAAGAGGTGAAAAACTGTTTTTT. Amino acids: CASSGQRGEKLFF. The rearrangement uses TRBV5-6 and TRBJ1-4, with unresolved D. Deletions cut 4 bases from V and 7 bases from J, with 11 bases between. The CDR3 is 13 amino acids. The V gene's germline CDR1 is SGHDT and CDR2 YYEEEE.

The CDR3 sequence is CASSLATYGYEQYF. The CDR3 DNA sequence: TGTGCCAGCAGCTTAGCGACTTATGGCTACGAGCAGTACTTC. This chain uses TRBV7-9 with TRBJ2-7; D gene unclear. Trimming took 0 bases from V and 3 from J, leaving 9 bases between them. Germline V lookup: CDR1 SEHNR, CDR2 FQNEAQ (reference sequence). The CDR3 totals 14 residues.

This chain uses TRBV7-2 with TRBJ2-3; D might be TRBD2 (6 bases). Trimming cost V 5 bases and J 2 bases, with 11 bases left between them. This CDR3 comprises 14 residues. Germline CDR1 and CDR2: SGHTA and FQGNSA. CDR3 region: CASSRGLHTDTQYF. In DNA, the CDR3 is TGTGCCAGCAGCAGGGGACTGCACACAGATACGCAGTATTTT.

This clone was seen only once. The rearrangement uses TRBV4-3 and TRBJ1-4, with D unclear. V lost 4 bases, J lost 3 bases, and 3 bases lay in between. Germline lookup yields CDR1 LGHNA and CDR2 YSLEER. CDR3 size: 12 residues. The DNA of the CDR3 is TGCGCCAGCAGCCGGGCTAATGAAAAACTGTTTTTT. This sequence encodes CASSRANEKLFF.

The CDR3 DNA sequence: TGTGCCAGCTCCCCAACCCGAAATCAGCCCCAGCATTTT. Its translation: CASSPTRNQPQHF. This rearrangement joins TRBV18 to TRBJ1-5, with D hard to call. CDR1 and CDR2 (germline): KGHSH, LQKENI. This CDR3 is 13 amino acids long. The germline V and J ends were trimmed by 6 bases and 4 bases, with 10 bases remaining between them.

In its sample, this clone was seen a few times. The rearrangement joins TRBV15 to TRBJ1-2, with D possibly being TRBD1 (5 bases). With 0 bases removed from V and 4 bases from J, the gap between germline ends came to 18 bases. The CDR3 runs 17 residues. Germline V gene sequence: CDR1 LNHNV, CDR2 YYDKDF (reference sequence). The CDR3 region has the DNA TGTGCCACCAGCAGAGATTTCCCTGATCGGGGCCTCTATGGCTACACCTTC. It codes for CATSRDFPDRGLYGYTF. The whole variable domain, filled in from reference TRBV15 and TRBJ1-2, reads DAMVIQNPRYQVTQFGKPVTLSCSQTLNHNVMYWYQQKSSQAPKLLFHYYDKDFNNEADTPDNFQSRRPNTSFCFLDIRSPGLGDTAMYLCATSRDFPDRGLYGYTFGSGTRLTVV.

For the CDR3, the DNA is TGTGCCAGCAGTGAACCCCAGGCCAATTCACCCCTCCACTTT. Its translation is CASSEPQANSPLHF. The chain uses TRBV2 and TRBJ1-6; D unclear. CDR3 length equals 14 residues. Germline loops: CDR1 SNHLY, CDR2 FYNNEI. V lost 2 bases and J lost 7, with 9 bases in between.